The 17 T cell receptor beta chains given below trace back to one sample, sequenced in a study of cytomegalovirus exposure and HLA in healthy donors. Clones were read by immunoSEQ multiplex PCR, and TCRdb kept only the in-frame ones, dropping some. The data hold roughly 260,000 clones, with around 90% observed a single time. Specimen: PBMCs. Receptors were obtained from a young woman in good health and CMV-seronegative.

V is TRBV6-6 and J is TRBJ2-1; D may be TRBD2 (6 bases). The CDR3 has 15 amino acids. In germline, CDR1 is MNHNY, CDR2 SVGAGI (reference sequence). V lost 6 bases to trimming and J lost 6 bases, with 18 bases between them. The CDR3 coding sequence is TGTGCCAGCAGCGAACCGGGACGGGGGTTCAATGAGCAGTTCTTC. Translating gives CASSEPGRGFNEQFF.

The rearrangement uses TRBV7-2 and TRBJ1-2, with D uncertain. The V end was cut by 10 bases, the J end by 3 bases, with 9 bases between. Germline V gene lookup returns CDR1 SGHTA and CDR2 FQGNSA. This CDR3 has 11 amino acids. The CDR3 spells CATIQYYGYTF. DNA for the CDR3: TGTGCCACCATCCAGTACTATGGCTACACCTTC. Based on the CDR3 plus reference TRBV7-2 and TRBJ1-2, the full variable domain is GAGVSQSPSNKVTEKGKDVELRCDPISGHTALYWYRQSLGQGLEFLIYFQGNSAPDKSGLPSDRFSAERTGGSVSTLTIQRTQQEDSAVYLCATIQYYGYTFGSGTRLTVV.

V is TRBV30 and J is TRBJ2-1, with D perhaps TRBD2 (6 bases). This CDR3 region has 13 residues. The germline V gene encodes CDR1 GTSNPN and CDR2 SVGIG (reference sequence). Trimming removed 7 bases from V and 3 bases from J, with 13 bases in between. The CDR3 here is CAYLGGVYNEQFF. CDR3 DNA sequence: TGTGCCTACCTGGGGGGTGTCTACAATGAGCAGTTCTTC.

This clone was recorded once. V gene TRBV28 combines with J gene TRBJ1-5, with 8 bases matching TRBD1. In germline, CDR1 is MDHEN, CDR2 SYDVKM. The CDR3 totals 15 residues. J lost 5 bases, V lost 6 bases, and 9 bases had no gene match. The CDR3: CASSLGQGGDQPQHF. The CDR3 region has the DNA TGTGCCAGCAGCCTAGGACAGGGAGGCGATCAGCCCCAGCATTTT.

The chain couples TRBV7-9 to TRBJ2-7; 8 bases are shared with TRBD2. The CDR3 length is 15 residues. V dropped 0 bases and J dropped 1; count of bases not matched to a gene: 2. In germline, CDR1 is SEHNR, CDR2 FQNEAQ (reference sequence). The CDR3 DNA sequence: TGTGCCAGCAGCTTAGCTAGCGGGGCTTCCTACGAGCAGTACTTC. It encodes CASSLASGASYEQYF.

The V gene is TRBV6-5, the J gene TRBJ2-2, with 8 bases fitting TRBD1. Germline V gene lookup returns CDR1 MNHEY and CDR2 SVGAGI. CDR3 size: 14 residues. The trim removed 4 bases at V and 8 bases at J, leaving 6 bases unmatched. CDR3 sequence (DNA): TGTGCCAGCAGTTTTCAGGGGGCGCCGGGGGAGCTGTTTTTT. The encoded protein is CASSFQGAPGELFF.

CDR3 in amino acids: CASSIYRGITEAFF. CDR3 coding DNA: TGTGCCAGCAGCATCTACAGGGGTATCACTGAAGCTTTCTTT. The genes are TRBV13 and TRBJ1-1, with 7 bases fitting TRBD1. The CDR3 contains 14 residues. The junction had 7 bases not matched to a gene; V was cut back by 5 bases and J by 4 bases. CDR1 is PRHDT, CDR2 FYEKMQ, per germline (reference sequence).

The chain links TRBV4-3 to TRBJ2-3, with TRBD2 identical over 8 bases. With 0 bases clipped from V and 5 bases from J, the junction kept 7 bases outside the gene matches. Germline CDR1 is LGHNA and CDR2 is YSLEER. The CDR3 covers 16 residues. This CDR3 is CASSQDAGGRLDTQYF. The DNA of the CDR3 is TGCGCCAGCAGCCAAGATGCGGGGGGCCGTTTAGATACGCAGTATTTT.

This chain connects TRBV2 to TRBJ2-5; TRBD2 might be the D (5 bases). V was trimmed by 6 bases and J by 5 bases, leaving 19 bases between them. Per the germline V gene, CDR1 is SNHLY and CDR2 is FYNNEI. The CDR3 loop spans 15 amino acids. The CDR3 sequence: CASRLRSGVGETQYF. The CDR3 nucleotides are TGTGCCAGCAGACTTCGATCCGGGGTAGGGGAGACCCAGTACTTC.

The chain joins TRBV19 to TRBJ2-7, with TRBD1 as a possible D gene (7 bases). With 3 bases removed from V and 2 bases from J, the gap between germline ends came to 14 bases. The germline V gene has CDR1 LNHDA and CDR2 SQIVND (reference sequence). The CDR3 length is 15 residues. The CDR3 DNA reads as TGTGCCAGTAGTATGGGGGCAGGGGGGACCTACGAGCAGTACGTC. Its protein is CASSMGAGGTYEQYV.

V usage is TRBV5-4 and J usage is TRBJ2-7; weak D call: TRBD2 (7 bases). V lost 0 bases to trimming and J lost 6 bases, with 10 bases between them. This CDR3 contains 13 residues. CDR1 and CDR2 from the germline V gene are SGHNT and YYREEE (reference sequence). The CDR3 region has the DNA TGTGCCAGCAGCTTGGGGGGGGGCGGCGAGCAGTACTTC. Amino acids: CASSLGGGGEQYF.

J is TRBJ1-6 and V is TRBV5-4, with TRBD1 as a possible D gene (5 bases). The germline V and J ends were trimmed by 4 bases and 10 bases, with 21 bases remaining between them. Germline V gives CDR1 SGHNT, CDR2 YYREEE (reference sequence). This CDR3 has 16 residues. This chain's CDR3 is CASSPGEGRVDSPLHF. In DNA form, the CDR3 reads TGTGCCAGCAGCCCCGGGGAGGGCAGGGTGGACTCACCCCTCCACTTT.

This clone was detected only a few times. The genes are TRBV4-1 and TRBJ2-2; D gene unclear. This CDR3 is 12 amino acids long. The V end lost 3 bases, the J end lost 4 bases, and 3 bases lay between the germline ends. Germline V CDR1 and CDR2: MGHRA, YSYEKL. As DNA, the CDR3 is TGCGCCAGCAGCCAGGCCACCGGGGAGCTGTTTTTT. Encoded protein: CASSQATGELFF.

The chain joins TRBV18 to TRBJ2-3, with 8 bases fitting TRBD2. Germline trimming cut 1 base from V and 1 base from J; bases unmatched to any gene: 7. Germline assignment: CDR1 KGHSH and CDR2 LQKENI. The CDR3 covers 17 residues. The CDR3 reads CASSPLSRGARTDTQYF. The CDR3 DNA sequence: TGTGCCAGCTCACCACTATCGCGGGGGGCCCGCACAGATACGCAGTATTTT.

The chain combines TRBV27 with TRBJ2-3; D remains ambiguous. V lost 5 bases and J 2 bases, leaving 8 bases between the germline ends. Germline V gives CDR1 MNHEY, CDR2 SMNVEV (reference sequence). The CDR3 runs 13 residues. The DNA for the CDR3 is TGTGCCAGCAGTCCCTACCTCACAGATACGCAGTATTTT. Protein: CASSPYLTDTQYF.

The chain joins TRBV4-3 to TRBJ2-3, with TRBD2 matching over 8 bases. The CDR3 consists of 15 residues. Trimming removed 4 bases from V and 2 bases from J; junction bases left unmatched: 5. Germline CDR1 is LGHNA and CDR2 is YSLEER. The CDR3 region has the DNA TGCGCCAGCAGCCCCAGCGGGGGAGTCACAGATACGCAGTATTTT. Protein sequence: CASSPSGGVTDTQYF.

J is TRBJ2-1 and V is TRBV4-3; a weak D match, TRBD2 (6 bases). V lost 4 bases to trimming and J lost 1 base, with 29 bases between them. Germline CDR1 and CDR2: LGHNA and YSLEER. CDR3 length: 21 residues. CDR3 amino acids: CASSPRAWQAQKGRSYNEQFF. DNA for the CDR3: TGCGCCAGCAGCCCCAGAGCGTGGCAGGCACAAAAGGGGAGGTCCTACAATGAGCAGTTCTTC.